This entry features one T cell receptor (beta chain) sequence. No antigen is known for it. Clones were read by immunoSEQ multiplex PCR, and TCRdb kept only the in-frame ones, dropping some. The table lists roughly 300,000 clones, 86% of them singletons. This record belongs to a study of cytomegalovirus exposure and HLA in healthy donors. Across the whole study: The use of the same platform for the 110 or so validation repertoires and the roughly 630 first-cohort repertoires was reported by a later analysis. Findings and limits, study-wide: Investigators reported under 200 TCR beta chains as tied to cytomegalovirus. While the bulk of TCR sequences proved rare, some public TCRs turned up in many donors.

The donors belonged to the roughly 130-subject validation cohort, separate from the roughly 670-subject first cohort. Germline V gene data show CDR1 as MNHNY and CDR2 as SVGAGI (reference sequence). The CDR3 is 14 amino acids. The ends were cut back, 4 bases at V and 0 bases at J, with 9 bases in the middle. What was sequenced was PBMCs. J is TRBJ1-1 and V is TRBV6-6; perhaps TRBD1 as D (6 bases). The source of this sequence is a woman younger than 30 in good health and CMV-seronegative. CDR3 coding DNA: TGTGCCAGCAGTTCACAGGGTATGAACACTGAAGCTTTCTTT. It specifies CASSSQGMNTEAFF.